This paragraph covers one TCR beta chain sequence. This clonotype has ten or more counts. Its antigen specificity is not known. There are no base qualities to consult, and no much larger clone falls within one base. This entry comes from a study of T cells after yellow fever vaccination (dated by TCRdb to 2018 to 2020). General notes on the study: The SMART-Seq v4 Ultra Low Input RNA kit was used to prepare libraries from fractions with low cell numbers. Bulk TCR alpha and beta repertoires were sequenced longitudinally to track T-cell clones before and after primary and booster YFV17D yellow fever vaccination. Two healthy male donors, one aged 18 to 30 and one aged 30 to 40 years, made up the cohort. Blood samples were taken at several timepoints before and after primary and secondary immunization, and bulk PBMC replicates and cell subsets were isolated.

The label giving this sample's treatment or condition can be read as: live attenuated yellow fever vaccine strain. A standard Ficoll-Paque protocol was used to isolate PBMCs from peripheral blood. Dynabeads CD4 and CD8 positive selection kits were used to isolate CD4 and CD8 T-cell fractions. TriZol was used to extract RNA from bulk PBMCs, CD4 and CD8 fractions, and dextramer-positive and dextramer-negative fractions. Taken from cysteine to phenylalanine, the CDR3 has 15 residues. The read is trimmed to its CDR3 DNA, 45 bases read in frame from base 1. A distance of 12 bases separates the germline ends of V and J, which lose 3 bases and 1 base respectively. Summary of the overall study and its limitations: Computational filtering was required because FACS-sorted repertoires could contain abundant contaminating clonotypes from the bulk population. The secondary T-cell response was found to be weaker but faster than the primary response, with a peak reached on day 5 rather than on day 15. The study included only a couple of donors, which limits how far the findings can be generalized. After the booster, most clones that had expanded after primary vaccination were detected again (nearly 97% of CD4 and 70% to 90% of CD8), suggesting broad maintenance of memory. A small share of clonotypes was detected in both CD4 and CD8 compartments, with the overlap likely arising from convergent recombination.

TCR cDNA was synthesized by 5'RACE template switching, which introduced a universal primer site and unique molecular identifiers. Priming for cDNA synthesis came from both the TCR alpha and TCR beta constant segments. Library amplification used two PCR steps, and the second PCR step added sample barcodes and sequencing adapters. Libraries were sequenced on Illumina HiSeq 2500 (2x100 bp) or NovaSeq (2x150 bp). In the paper's pipeline: Reads were demultiplexed and collapsed into UMI consensus sequences with MIGEC, and V(D)J alignment was performed with MiXCR. Clonotypes responding to the vaccine were identified with edgeR on replicate PBMC samples, with the criteria of FDR below 0.01 and a log2 fold change above 5 up to day 15. CD4 or CD8 identity was assigned to each bulk clonotype according to whether the clonotype was present at higher abundance in the sequenced CD4 repertoire or the sequenced CD8 repertoire. TCRdb handled the public reads itself, with Q25 trimming in fastp and clone calling in MiXCR, and kept productive beta chains. Rows merge per CDR3 protein into single entries with the most common DNA and genes. TCRdb's processing, not the study's, gives the V and J calls here. The sample table lists over 150,000 distinct CDR3 sequences, 5.5% to 8% of them with a count of one. In total, the top ten clones hold less than 3.5% of the sample.

The clonotype comes from a man aged 18 to 29 who received the YFV17D yellow fever vaccine. The chain is assembled from TRBV12-3 or TRBV12-4 and TRBJ2-5; a tentative D match to TRBD2 spans 6 bases. This material consisted of CD4+ T cells sorted from PBMCs, taken on the day of the first yellow fever vaccination. The encoded CDR3 is CASSFRRGIQETQYF. The DNA sequence is given as TGTGCCAGCAGTTTTAGGCGGGGTATCCAAGAGACCCAGTACTTC.